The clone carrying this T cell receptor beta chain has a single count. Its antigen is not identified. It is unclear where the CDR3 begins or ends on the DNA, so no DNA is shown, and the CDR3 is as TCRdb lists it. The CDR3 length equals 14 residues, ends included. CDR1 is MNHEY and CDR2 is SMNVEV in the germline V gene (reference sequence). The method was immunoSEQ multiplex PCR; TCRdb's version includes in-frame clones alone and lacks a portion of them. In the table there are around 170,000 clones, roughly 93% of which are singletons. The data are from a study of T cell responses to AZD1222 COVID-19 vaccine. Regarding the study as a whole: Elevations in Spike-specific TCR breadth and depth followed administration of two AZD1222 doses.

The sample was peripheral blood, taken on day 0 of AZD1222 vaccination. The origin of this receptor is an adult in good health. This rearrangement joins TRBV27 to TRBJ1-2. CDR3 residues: CASSSSTANYGYTF.